The sequence of this T cell receptor beta chain was determined in a study of neurological immune-mediated disorders. In the study overall: Of the 34 patients with multiple sclerosis, about 30 had relapsing-remitting MS, whereas the remaining 3 had secondary progressive MS.

Study findings and constraints: Clinical features showed no association with the multiple sclerosis repertoire cluster, and MRI features showed none either.

From 2 million PBMCs stored at -80 C, the unsorted libraries were generated. CDR1 MGHDK and CDR2 SYGVNS come from the germline V gene. The CDR3 is 12 amino acids. The V end was cut by 3 bases, the J end by 7 bases, with 9 bases between. This clonotype was seen repeatedly, ten times or more. What it recognizes is unknown. Synthesis of cDNA was performed by 5'RACE using 10-nucleotide random UMIs. One entry per CDR3 protein, called by TCRdb with MiXCR from the 5' RACE reads. The repertoire includes 65,000 to 75,000 distinct CDR3 sequences, 4.8% of them detected once, and around 2.2% sits in the top ten. J is TRBJ1-1 and V is TRBV25-1; D ambiguous. Material for sequencing was PBMCs. The clonotype originates from a woman in her 70s with multiple sclerosis. The CDR3, as DNA: TGTGCCAGCAGTGATCTCGGTTTTGAAGCTTTCTTT. This codes for CASSDLGFEAFF.